This TCR beta chain was recovered during a study of GPR56 and killer-like receptors on CD4 memory cells (dated by TCRdb to the late 2010s). Concerning the study at large: The study proposed that the stepwise gain of KLRB1, KLRG1, GPR56 and finally KLRF1 marks human CD4+ memory T-cell differentiation and cytokine production potential. The healthy blood donors were described in the study as age-matched to the liver disease patients, whose median age was nearly 70 years.

Before TCRbeta sequencing, fluorescence-activated cell sorting was used to enrich five KLR/GPR56-defined CD4+ populations. To test a linear memory differentiation pathway, the researchers sequenced TCRbeta repertoires from five CD4+ T-cell subsets that were defined by expression of KLRB1, KLRG1, GPR56 and KLRF1. TCR-sequenced cells came from peripheral blood of healthy control individuals, reported as five donors in the TCRbeta analysis figure. Heparinized peripheral blood was collected, and every sample was processed within one hour of retrieval. Blood was diluted 1:2 in PBS, and peripheral blood mononuclear cells were then isolated from the diluted blood at room temperature by Biocoll density gradient centrifugation. Before flow sorting, CD4+ T cells were enriched from freshly isolated PBMCs by magnetic sorting with anti-CD4 MicroBeads. A BD FACSAria II was used to sort CD4+ T cells enriched from PBMCs of healthy donors according to marker expression. For surface staining, the researchers used Miltenyi Biotec antibodies: anti-KLRB1 clone 191B8, anti-KLRF1 clone 4A4.D10 and anti-KLRG1 clone REA261.

Its count unrecorded, this clonotype is medium-sized (0.01 to 0.1%) by frequency. Its recognized antigen is unknown. Sequencing instrument: Illumina HiSeq 2500. To build sequencing libraries, a previously published PCR protocol was used to amplify the recombined TCRbeta locus. On the authors' methods: Any read whose average quality score fell below 30 was discarded, and IMSEQ was used to process the reads that remained. Each clonotype was defined by Vbeta gene, Jbeta gene and CDR3 amino acid sequence. The Morisita-Horn index, computed on the top 100 expanded clones, was used to quantify repertoire overlap between populations. Renyi diversity profiles calculated on the top 100 expanded clones were used to evaluate clonal diversity. TCRdb reprocessed the reads, so every CDR3 protein sequence counts as one entry and DNA is not shown. For this entry, the V and J calls and clone size follow TCRdb and not the study's own pipeline. This sample's table lists over 2,000 distinct CDR3 sequences. About 5.2% of the sample belongs to the ten largest clones.

General findings and caveats noted by the study authors: The authors took the finding that clones dominating late populations 4 and 5 were also present in early populations 1 and 2 as evidence for linear differentiation. TCR repertoire overlap was especially strong between late populations 4 and 5, and population 3 also partly overlapped. Clonal frequency was low in the marker-negative population and rose progressively along the proposed pathway, while TCRbeta diversity fell correspondingly. Rather than full repertoires, the diversity and similarity analyses used only the 100 most expanded clones in each population.

The CDR1 and CDR2 encoded by the germline V gene (reference sequence) are SGHAT and FQDESV. CDR3 length: 14 amino acids, cysteine to phenylalanine. Nucleotide data are not available. The TCR originated in a human donor in good health. Sequences were obtained from memory CD4+ T cells from blood. The sequence links TRBV11-1 to TRBJ2-7. The CDR3 in this case is CASSLQSSVSEQYF.